This is a list of T cell receptor beta chains from one sample in a study of T cells after yellow fever vaccination. MiXCR was run by TCRdb on the 5' RACE reads, yielding one entry per CDR3 protein. The repertoire consists of 85,000 to 100,000 distinct CDR3 sequences, with less than 6% occurring once and the leading ten covering about 41%. The material sequenced was CD8+ T cells sorted from PBMCs, taken 10 days after the yellow fever booster vaccination. The receptors derive from a young man who received the YFV17D yellow fever vaccine. Both conserved end residues are part of each CDR3. Some rows mark clone size as missing; the rest say once, few, many or name a class of expanded clone.

TRBJ2-4 TRBV27 . CASKPGQNENIQYF
TRBJ2-7 TRBV27 few CASSFLGRRESYEQYF
TRBJ2-2 TRBV4-1 few CASSPTGGANGELFF
TRBJ2-7 TRBV11-2 few CASSLVVGDGSYEQYF
TRBJ2-1 TRBV4-2 few CASSHKGGDEQFF
TRBJ1-1 TRBV4-1 few CASSPTTDPRMNTEAFF
TRBJ2-7 TRBV6-5 few CASRGLAGARGDYEQYF
TRBJ2-5 TRBV6-6 . CASTPGVTQYF
TRBJ2-7 TRBV12-3/TRBV12-4 many CASSFDEGPYEQYF
TRBJ1-5 TRBV5-1 many CASSLDLQPQHF
TRBJ2-1 TRBV12-3/TRBV12-4 . CASSFGTSGNEQFF
TRBJ1-4 TRBV4-3 . CASSQDSTRGLGEKLFF
TRBJ1-6 TRBV6-2/TRBV6-3 . CASSYRTIGAPSPLHF
TRBJ1-1 TRBV5-1 . CASSRLGGPMNTEAFF
TRBJ1-5 TRBV6-5 . CASSLTGGSNQPQHF
TRBJ2-7 TRBV23-1 few CANIRDRPCEQYF
TRBJ1-1 TRBV5-1 few CASSPVGQPTEAFF
TRBJ2-1 TRBV4-1 many CASSQEPGGGDEQFF
TRBJ1-2 TRBV7-9 few CASSWAAAAAEGGYTF
TRBJ2-7 TRBV6-5 many CASSPRQTGLDYEQYF
TRBJ1-5 TRBV5-1 few CASSLGTGGRQPQHF
TRBJ1-2 TRBV29-1 . CSASPGTGGYGYTF
TRBJ2-1 TRBV19 many CASSIFRNEQFF
TRBJ1-5 TRBV12-3/TRBV12-4 . CASRAPGIWPQHF
TRBJ2-7 TRBV12-3/TRBV12-4 few CASSLPSTNSYEQYF
TRBJ2-1 TRBV7-9 many CASSWVGGYGEQFF
TRBJ1-2 TRBV14 . CASSQRDRGSYGYTF
TRBJ1-6 TRBV10-3 few CAITANPTDYNSPLHF
TRBJ1-1 TRBV11-2 many CASRPGNTEAFF
TRBJ2-2 TRBV29-1 few CSVERVDRGVGELFF
TRBJ2-4 TRBV7-9 few CASSSGTGTAKNIQYF
TRBJ1-1 TRBV7-6 . CASSGDRVGLNTEAFF
TRBJ2-1 TRBV5-4 . CASSILAGGHSYNEQFF
TRBJ2-2 TRBV9 . CASSVAGGQDTGELFF
TRBJ2-2 TRBV5-1 many CASSKAPSSGGELFF
TRBJ2-3 TRBV7-3 . CASSSSGGPTDTQYF
TRBJ2-5 TRBV7-9 many CASSFLLGQRETQYF
TRBJ2-7 TRBV6-5 few CASSPGQGRYEQYF
TRBJ2-3 TRBV6-5 . CASSYSTGGGTDTQYF
TRBJ1-1 TRBV4-3 . CASSLVGTSTEAFF
TRBJ1-2 TRBV4-1 few CASDSGANYGYTF
TRBJ2-7 TRBV27 few CASGQGLYPSYEQYF
TRBJ2-1 TRBV27 . CASTTSGGANEQFF
TRBJ1-5 TRBV6-2/TRBV6-3 . CASSSGNSNQPQHF
TRBJ2-1 TRBV7-9 . CASSSARADLYNEQFF
TRBJ2-6 TRBV29-1 . CSVGIGGHSGANVLTF
TRBJ2-3 TRBV9 few CASSQDLLALADTQYF
TRBJ1-3 TRBV20-1 many CSARGDTDSGNTIYF
TRBJ1-1 TRBV4-2 few CASSHGGNTEAFF
TRBJ2-7 TRBV27 . CASGTSSRGEQYF
TRBJ2-5 TRBV7-3 few CASSYWGGQLETQYF
TRBJ2-3 TRBV7-3 . CASSLGTSGVADTQYF
TRBJ1-2 TRBV4-1 . CASSQGGVKYGYTF